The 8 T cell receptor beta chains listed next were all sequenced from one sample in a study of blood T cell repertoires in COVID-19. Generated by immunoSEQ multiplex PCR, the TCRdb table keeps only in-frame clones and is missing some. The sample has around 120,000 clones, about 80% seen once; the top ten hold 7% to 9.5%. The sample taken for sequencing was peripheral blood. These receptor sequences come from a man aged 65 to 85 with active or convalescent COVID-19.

DNA of the CDR3: TGTGCCAGCAGCTTAGACGGGAGTGGCAATGAGCAGTTCTTC. It yields the protein CASSLDGSGNEQFF. The rearrangement uses TRBV11-3 and TRBJ2-1; perhaps TRBD2 as D (6 bases). Germline values: CDR1 SGHNT, CDR2 YENEEA. The CDR3 totals 14 residues. V dropped 0 bases and J dropped 6 bases, with 9 bases sitting between them.

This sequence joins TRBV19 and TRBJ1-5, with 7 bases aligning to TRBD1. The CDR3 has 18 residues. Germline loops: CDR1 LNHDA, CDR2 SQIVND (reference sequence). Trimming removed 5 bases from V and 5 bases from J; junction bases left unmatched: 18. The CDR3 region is CASSGEQGLVLAYQPQHF. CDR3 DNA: TGTGCCAGTAGTGGGGAACAGGGGTTGGTGCTGGCTTATCAGCCCCAGCATTTT.

The CDR3 region is CASSDGLGYEQYF. CDR3 DNA: TGTGCCAGCAGCGACGGACTGGGGTACGAGCAGTACTTC. The chain carries TRBV9 and TRBJ2-7, with a weak D call TRBD2 (5 bases). Trimming shortened V by 3 bases and J by 4 bases, and 11 bases separated the two germline ends. Germline lookup yields CDR1 SGDLS and CDR2 YYNGEE. This CDR3 comprises 13 residues.

This CDR3 reads CASRGGQGAWAEQFF. The CDR3 DNA reads as TGTGCCAGCAGGGGAGGACAGGGGGCTTGGGCTGAGCAGTTCTTC. J is TRBJ2-1 and V is TRBV27, with 11 bases identical to TRBD1. Germline loops: CDR1 MNHEY, CDR2 SMNVEV (reference sequence). The CDR3 sequence is 15 residues long. Trimming at V came to 6 bases and at J to 9 bases, leaving 10 bases not matched to a gene.

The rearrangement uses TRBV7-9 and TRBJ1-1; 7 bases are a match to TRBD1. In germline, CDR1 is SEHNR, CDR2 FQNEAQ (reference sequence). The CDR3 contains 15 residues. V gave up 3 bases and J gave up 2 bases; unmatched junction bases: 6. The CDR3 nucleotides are TGTGCCAGCAGCTTGTCGGGACAGACTAACACTGAAGCTTTCTTT. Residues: CASSLSGQTNTEAFF.

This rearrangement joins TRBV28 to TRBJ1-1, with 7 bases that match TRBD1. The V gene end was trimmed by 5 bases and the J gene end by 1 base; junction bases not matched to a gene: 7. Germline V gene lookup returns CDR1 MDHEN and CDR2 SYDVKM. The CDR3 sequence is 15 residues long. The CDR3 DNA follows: TGTGCCAGCAGTCCTCCGGGACAGACGAACACTGAAGCTTTCTTT. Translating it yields CASSPPGQTNTEAFF.

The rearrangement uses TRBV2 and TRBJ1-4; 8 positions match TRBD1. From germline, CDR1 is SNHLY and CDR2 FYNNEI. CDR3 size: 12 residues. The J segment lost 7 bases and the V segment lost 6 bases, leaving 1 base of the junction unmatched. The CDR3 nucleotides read TGTGCCAGCAGCGACAGGGGTGAAAAACTGTTTTTT. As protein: CASSDRGEKLFF.

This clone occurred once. This chain's CDR3 is CASSLTQTGTEAFF. The CDR3 bases are TGTGCCAGCAGCCTAACTCAAACGGGCACTGAAGCTTTCTTT. The chain is built from TRBV5-6 and TRBJ1-1; D not resolved. In germline, CDR1 is SGHDT, CDR2 YYEEEE. Trimming took 4 bases from V and 4 from J, leaving 14 bases between them. The length of the CDR3 is 14 residues.